Reported below is one T cell receptor beta chain. Trimming took 7 bases from V and 1 from J; bases not matched to a gene: 7. CDR1 is SGHTA and CDR2 is FQGNSA in the germline V gene. There are 15 residues in the CDR3. These data belong to a study of blood T cell repertoires in COVID-19. Overall study: Whether acute or convalescent, the COVID-19 samples came from the United States, Italy and Spain.

Libraries were prepared by immunoSEQ multiplex PCR; TCRdb keeps only in-frame clonotypes and omits some of them. Found here are roughly 180,000 clones, 81% of them singletons; the top ten hold 9.5% to 12%. The sample comprised peripheral blood. The chain is built from TRBV7-2 and TRBJ2-3, with 8 bases lining up with TRBD2. The clonotype was recovered from a woman aged 40 to 49 with COVID-19, enrolled during active disease. CDR3 protein: CASTDSGGRTDTQYF. The CDR3, as DNA: TGTGCCAGCACCGACAGCGGGGGACGCACAGATACGCAGTATTTT.